The 10 T cell receptor beta chains below come from one sample, sequenced in a study of Graves' ophthalmopathy and Graves' hyperthyroidism (dated by TCRdb to 2016 to 2018). TCRdb records Illumina HiSeq 2000 as the sequencer. For repertoire sequencing, TCR beta CDR3 regions were amplified from RNA transcripts. The first round was an RT-PCR using HTBI primers with the Qiagen OneStep RT-PCR kit, and this first round was followed by a second-round multiplex PCR, then size selection and purification. The public reads were reprocessed in TCRdb via fastp at Q25 and MiXCR, keeping in-frame beta chains. When rows share a CDR3 protein, they turn into one entry using the most common DNA and genes. The table for this sample lists just over 600,000 distinct CDR3 sequences; 20% to 25% of them were counted only once. Of the sample, more than 5.5% is held by the ten largest clones. The source material was peripheral blood. All receptors come from a young woman with stable Graves' hyperthyroidism. Some clones in this sample may be carry-over from other donors' samples. Donor details come from another sample of the same person, matched by shared clones.

The rearrangement links TRBV5-1 to TRBJ1-2; the D is unclear. V lost 4 bases, J lost 5 bases, and 24 bases lay in between. The CDR3 has 17 residues. The germline gives CDR1 SGHRS, CDR2 YFSETQ. CDR3 coding DNA: TGCGCCAGCAGCCCGGGAGAAGGCGGTGCAGTTCGGTATGGCTACACCTTC. Residues: CASSPGEGGAVRYGYTF.

This clonotype turned up a few times. The V gene is TRBV12-3 or TRBV12-4, the J gene TRBJ1-1, with TRBD1 matching over 8 bases. Trimming took 2 bases from V and 1 from J; bases not matched to a gene: 3. The CDR3 has 15 amino acids. As DNA, the CDR3 is TGTGCCAGCAGTTTAATTGGGACAGGGAACACTGAAGCTTTCTTT. This translates into CASSLIGTGNTEAFF.

The chain is built from TRBV6-1 and TRBJ2-7; TRBD2 agrees at 13 bases. The junction had 6 bases not matched to a gene; V was cut back by 8 bases and J by 5 bases. This CDR3 comprises 14 residues. Germline V CDR1 and CDR2: MNHNS, SASEGT. In nucleotides, the CDR3 is TGTGCCAGCCTTGGGACTAGCGGGATCCACGAGCAGTACTTC. Protein sequence: CASLGTSGIHEQYF.

This clonotype occurred a few times. The rearrangement links TRBV20-1 to TRBJ1-1; the D gene is possibly TRBD1 (5 bases). The length of the CDR3 is 14 residues. Germline V gene data show CDR1 as DFQATT and CDR2 as SNEGSKA (reference sequence). The V end lost 6 bases, the J end lost 3 bases, and 17 bases lay between the germline ends. The CDR3 region is CSAPTGRVDTEAFF. The CDR3 bases are TGCAGTGCCCCGACCGGCAGGGTTGACACTGAAGCTTTCTTT.

The chain recombines TRBV12-3 or TRBV12-4 with TRBJ1-1; possible D gene TRBD1, 6 bases. There are 13 residues in the CDR3. V was clipped by 6 bases and J by 5 bases, with 13 bases between them. Written as DNA, the CDR3 is TGTGCCAGCAGCCCTTATCAGGGGACTGAAGCTTTCTTT. It encodes CASSPYQGTEAFF.

Note on this clonotype: Germline and junction disagree at one end, which may indicate a read error. V usage is TRBV6-1 and J usage is TRBJ2-5, with 7 bases that match TRBD1. The V gene's germline CDR1 is MNHNS and CDR2 SASEGT. The length of the CDR3 is 12 residues. The CDR3 coding sequence is TGTGCCAGCAGCAGGGGGTGGGAGACCCGGTACTTC. Translating it yields CASSRGWETRYF.

As concerns this clonotype: Germline is not matched at one junction end, which may reflect a read error. The rearrangement uses TRBV6-1 and TRBJ1-3; TRBD1 might be the D (5 bases). In germline, CDR1 is MNHNS, CDR2 SASEGT. There are 17 residues in the CDR3. The CDR3 DNA sequence: TGTGCCAGCTCCGTGGGACCCCCTTACTTCTCTGGAAACACCCTATATTTT. This codes for CASSVGPPYFSGNTLYF.

This clonotype showed up many times. V gene TRBV5-4 combines with J gene TRBJ1-6; a possible D gene is TRBD1 (5 bases). The length of the CDR3 is 15 residues. The germline V and J ends were trimmed by 0 bases and 5 bases, with 9 bases remaining between them. The V gene's germline CDR1 is SGHNT and CDR2 YYREEE (reference sequence). The CDR3 DNA is TGTGCCAGCAGCTTGGGGGCAGGGAATAATTCACCCCTCCACTTT. Protein product: CASSLGAGNNSPLHF.

This chain connects TRBV19 to TRBJ1-1; 8 bases are shared with TRBD1. Germline V gene lookup returns CDR1 LNHDA and CDR2 SQIVND (reference sequence). The CDR3 consists of 15 residues. The ends lost 4 bases at V and 4 bases at J; junction bases unmatched: 8. CDR3 in DNA: TGTGCCAGTAGTACCTCAGGGGGCTGGGGCACTGAAGCTTTCTTT. Translating it yields CASSTSGGWGTEAFF.

The chain carries TRBV12-3 or TRBV12-4 and TRBJ1-5; TRBD1 aligns across 7 bases. The CDR3 contains 12 residues. J was trimmed by 8 bases and V by 5 bases; bases with no gene match: 3. CDR3 residues: CASSPGGEPQHF. The CDR3 DNA reads TGTGCCAGCAGTCCAGGGGGAGAGCCCCAGCATTTT.